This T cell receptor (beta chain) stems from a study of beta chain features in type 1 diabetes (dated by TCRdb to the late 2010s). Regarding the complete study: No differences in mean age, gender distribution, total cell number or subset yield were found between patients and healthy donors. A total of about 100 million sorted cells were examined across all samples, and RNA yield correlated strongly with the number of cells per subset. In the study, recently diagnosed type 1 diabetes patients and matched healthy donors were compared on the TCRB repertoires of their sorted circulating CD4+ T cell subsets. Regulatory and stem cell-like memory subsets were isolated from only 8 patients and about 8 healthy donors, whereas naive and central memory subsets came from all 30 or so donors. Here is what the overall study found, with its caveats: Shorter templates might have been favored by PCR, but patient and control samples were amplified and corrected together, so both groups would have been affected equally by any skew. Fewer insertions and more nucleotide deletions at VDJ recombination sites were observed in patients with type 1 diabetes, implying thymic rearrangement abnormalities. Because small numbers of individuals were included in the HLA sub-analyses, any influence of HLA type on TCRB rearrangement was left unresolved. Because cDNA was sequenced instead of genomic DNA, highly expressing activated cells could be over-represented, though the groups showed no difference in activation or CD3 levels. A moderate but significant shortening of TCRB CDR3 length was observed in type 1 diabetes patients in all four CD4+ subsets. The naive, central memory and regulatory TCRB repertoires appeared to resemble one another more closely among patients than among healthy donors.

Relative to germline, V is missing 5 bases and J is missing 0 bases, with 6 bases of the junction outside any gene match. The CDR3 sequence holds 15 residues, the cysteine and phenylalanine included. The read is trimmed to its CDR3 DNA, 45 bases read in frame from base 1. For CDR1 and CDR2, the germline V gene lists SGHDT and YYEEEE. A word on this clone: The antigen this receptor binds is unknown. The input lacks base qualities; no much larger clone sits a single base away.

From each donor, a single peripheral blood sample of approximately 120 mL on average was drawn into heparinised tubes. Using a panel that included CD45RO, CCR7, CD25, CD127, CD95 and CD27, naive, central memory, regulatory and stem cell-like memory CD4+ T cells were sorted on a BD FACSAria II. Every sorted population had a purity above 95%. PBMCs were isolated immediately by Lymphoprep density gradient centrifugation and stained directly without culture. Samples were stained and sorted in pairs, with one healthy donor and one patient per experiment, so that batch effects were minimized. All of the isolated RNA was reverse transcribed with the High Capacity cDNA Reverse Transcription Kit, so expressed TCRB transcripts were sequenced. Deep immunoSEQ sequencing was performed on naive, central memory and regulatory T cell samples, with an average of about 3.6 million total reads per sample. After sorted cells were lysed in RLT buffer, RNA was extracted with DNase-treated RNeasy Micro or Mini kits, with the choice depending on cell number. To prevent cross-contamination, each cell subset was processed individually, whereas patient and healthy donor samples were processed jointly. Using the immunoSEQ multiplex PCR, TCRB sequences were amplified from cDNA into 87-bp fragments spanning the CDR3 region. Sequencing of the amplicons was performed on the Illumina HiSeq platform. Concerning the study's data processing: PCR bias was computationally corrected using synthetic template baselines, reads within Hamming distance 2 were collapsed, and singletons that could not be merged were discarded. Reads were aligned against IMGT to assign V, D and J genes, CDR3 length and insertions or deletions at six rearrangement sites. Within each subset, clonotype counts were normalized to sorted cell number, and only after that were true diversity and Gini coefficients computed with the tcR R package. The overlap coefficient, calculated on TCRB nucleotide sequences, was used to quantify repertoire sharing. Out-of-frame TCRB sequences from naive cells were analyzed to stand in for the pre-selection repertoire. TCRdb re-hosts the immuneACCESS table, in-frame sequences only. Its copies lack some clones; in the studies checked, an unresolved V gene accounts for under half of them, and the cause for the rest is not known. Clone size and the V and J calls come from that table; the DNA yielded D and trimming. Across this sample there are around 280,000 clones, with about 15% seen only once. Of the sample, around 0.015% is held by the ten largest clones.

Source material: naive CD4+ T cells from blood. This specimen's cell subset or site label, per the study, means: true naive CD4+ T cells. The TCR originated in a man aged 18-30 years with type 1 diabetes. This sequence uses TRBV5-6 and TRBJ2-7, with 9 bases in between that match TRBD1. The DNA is TGTGCCAGCAGTCTTGGACAGGGGCTCTCCTACGAGCAGTACTTC. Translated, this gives CASSLGQGLSYEQYF.